Presented here are 27 T cell receptor beta chains from one specimen sequenced in a study of T cell responses to AZD1222 COVID-19 vaccine. Here immunoSEQ multiplex PCR was the method, and the copy in TCRdb shows in-frame clones only, minus some. The table shows more than 80,000 clones, with roughly 90% occurring only once. This specimen consisted of peripheral blood, obtained on day 0 of AZD1222 vaccination. These receptors were taken from an adult in good health.

The genes are TRBV21-1 and TRBJ2-1; the D call in the table, TRBD2, was not verified against the DNA. TRBV21-1 is a documented pseudogene. This CDR3 spans 15 amino acids. The CDR3 DNA sequence: TGTGCCAGCAGCAGACAGGGACTAGCCTACAATGAGCAGTTCTTC. As protein: CASSRQGLAYNEQFF.

CDR3 sequence: CASGQAVDSPLHF. CDR3 DNA: TGTGCCAGCGGACAGGCGGTGGATTCACCCCTCCACTTT. This chain links TRBV10-3 with TRBJ1-6; 7 nucleotides match TRBD1. The V segment lost 10 bases and the J segment 8 bases; nucleotides outside the gene matches: 8. Per the germline V gene, CDR1 is ENHRY and CDR2 is SYGVKD. This CDR3 has 13 residues.

This chain connects TRBV19 to TRBJ1-5; D is unclear. The CDR3 contains 15 residues. Trimming cost V 0 bases and J 2 bases, with 8 bases left between them. Germline-derived CDR1 and CDR2 are LNHDA and SQIVND (reference sequence). The CDR3 DNA sequence: TGTGCCAGTAGTATAGAGGGCTCTCGCAATCAGCCCCAGCATTTT. Amino acids: CASSIEGSRNQPQHF.

V and J are TRBV5-6 and TRBJ2-2; possibly TRBD1 or TRBD2 for D (5 bases each). Deletions cut 6 bases from V and 0 bases from J, with 12 bases between. CDR3 length: 15 residues. Per the germline V gene, CDR1 is SGHDT and CDR2 is YYEEEE. The CDR3 reads CASNPGAPNTGELFF. The DNA of the CDR3 is TGTGCCAGCAACCCCGGGGCACCGAACACCGGGGAGCTGTTTTTT.

The chain joins TRBV6-4 to TRBJ2-7, with 9 bases lining up with TRBD1. Looked up from germline, CDR1 is MRHNA and CDR2 is SNTAGT. V lost 4 bases to trimming and J lost 4 bases; unmatched junction nucleotides: 5. This CDR3 contains 14 residues. The CDR3 protein is CASSASGQGYEQYF. CDR3 nucleotides: TGTGCCAGCAGTGCCTCGGGACAGGGTTACGAGCAGTACTTC.

This clone was detected only once. The chain recombines TRBV5-1 with TRBJ2-7, with 8 nucleotides matching TRBD1. The ends lost 4 bases at V and 7 bases at J; junction bases unmatched: 16. The CDR3 loop spans 16 amino acids. In germline, CDR1 is SGHRS, CDR2 YFSETQ. The CDR3 here is CASSGSTGTGILEQYF. In DNA, the CDR3 is TGCGCCAGCAGCGGCTCGACCGGGACAGGCATCCTAGAGCAGTACTTC.

V gene TRBV4-3 combines with J gene TRBJ2-3, with 11 positions matching TRBD2. J lost 8 bases, V lost 0 bases, and 1 base had no gene match. Germline V gene sequence: CDR1 LGHNA, CDR2 YSLEER. The CDR3 totals 14 residues. The CDR3 sequence: CASSQDTSGSTQYF. The CDR3 DNA reads as TGCGCCAGCAGCCAAGATACTAGCGGGAGTACGCAGTATTTT.

This chain joins TRBV13 and TRBJ2-3; D possibly corresponds to TRBD2 (6 bases). Trimming took off 5 bases at V and 1 base at J, with 16 bases between the two ends. The germline V gene has CDR1 PRHDT and CDR2 FYEKMQ (reference sequence). The CDR3 consists of 16 residues. The CDR3 is CASSTRLESRTDTQYF. Written as DNA, the CDR3 is TGTGCCAGCAGCACGAGACTAGAATCCCGCACAGATACGCAGTATTTT.

The chain has TRBV2 and TRBJ1-6; a weak D match, TRBD1 (5 bases). Between the trimmed V and J ends, which lost 2 bases and 7 bases, there was a span of 9 bases. The CDR3 totals 14 residues. The germline V gene encodes CDR1 SNHLY and CDR2 FYNNEI. The CDR3 region is CASSEQGQNSPLHF. CDR3 nucleotide sequence: TGTGCCAGCAGTGAACAGGGCCAAAATTCACCCCTCCACTTT.

In this sample, this clone turned up once. V gene TRBV14 combines with J gene TRBJ1-2; no clear D. Looked up from germline, CDR1 is SGHDN and CDR2 is FVKESK. The CDR3 has 13 residues. The V and J ends lost 2 bases and 8 bases respectively, with 12 bases between them. The DNA of the CDR3 is TGTGCCAGCAGCCAAATTGAAGGGTTGGGCTACACCTTC. As protein: CASSQIEGLGYTF.

V is TRBV3-1 (or the pseudogene TRBV3-2) and J is TRBJ1-2, with D hard to call. The CDR3 loop spans 14 amino acids. Trimming shortened V by 6 bases and J by 2 bases, and 13 bases separated the two germline ends. Germline V gene lookup returns CDR1 LGHDT and CDR2 YNNKEL (reference sequence). The CDR3 bases are TGTGCCAGCAGTCCCCGAGGTACGAACTATGGCTACACCTTC. The encoded protein is CASSPRGTNYGYTF.

V usage is TRBV7-2 and J usage is TRBJ2-3; D is uncertain. There are 15 residues in the CDR3. Germline CDR1 reads SGHTA; CDR2 reads FQGNSA. V was cut by 5 bases and J by 0 bases, with 12 bases left in between. The CDR3 bases are TGTGCCAGCAGCCCGACCTATATTAGCACAGATACGCAGTATTTT. Translated: CASSPTYISTDTQYF.

This clone was picked up a small number of times. The rearrangement joins TRBV5-1 to TRBJ2-3; possibly TRBD1 or TRBD2 for D (6 bases each). This CDR3 has 16 residues. V was clipped by 0 bases and J by 3 bases, with 14 bases between them. Germline CDR1 is SGHRS and CDR2 is YFSETQ. The CDR3 nucleotides are TGCGCCAGCAGCTTGGGTGGGGGGCGCATAACAGATACGCAGTATTTT. Its protein is CASSLGGGRITDTQYF.

The chain uses TRBV28 and TRBJ2-5; no clear D gene. The CDR3 covers 13 residues. Trimming took 3 bases from V and 5 from J, leaving 10 bases between them. The germline CDR1 and CDR2 sequences are MDHEN and SYDVKM. The CDR3 region has the DNA TGTGCCAGCAGTTTGAAGAGAAGGGAGACCCAGTACTTC. As protein: CASSLKRRETQYF.

This clone was recorded a few times. The chain links TRBV27 to TRBJ1-1; 7 bases map to TRBD1. Germline assignment: CDR1 MNHEY and CDR2 SMNVEV (reference sequence). The CDR3 covers 16 residues. V was pared by 2 bases and J by 2 bases, with 8 bases of the junction left unmatched. The CDR3 is CASSLKGGRYNTEAFF. In nucleotides, the CDR3 is TGTGCCAGCAGTTTAAAAGGGGGCAGGTATAACACTGAAGCTTTCTTT.

The V call is TRBV24-1, the J call TRBJ2-1, with 9 bases matching TRBD2. The CDR3 totals 15 residues. Germline CDR1 reads KGHDR; CDR2 reads SFDVKD. The trim removed 7 bases at V and 6 bases at J, leaving 9 bases unmatched. The CDR3 region is CATSVSREGLNEQFF. The CDR3 region has the DNA TGTGCCACCAGCGTTTCGCGGGAGGGCCTCAATGAGCAGTTCTTC.

This chain connects TRBV20-1 to TRBJ1-5; D unclear. This CDR3 spans 13 amino acids. V gave up 3 bases and J gave up 9 bases, with 15 bases separating them. Germline-derived CDR1 and CDR2 are DFQATT and SNEGSKA (reference sequence). CDR3 sequence (DNA): TGCAGTGCTAGTAGAGGAGGGAACCTGCCCCAGCATTTT. Its protein product is CSASRGGNLPQHF.

This chain uses TRBV5-4 with TRBJ2-7; 9 nucleotides align to TRBD1. Trimming cost V 1 base and J 2 bases; bases outside gene matches: 1. Germline lookup yields CDR1 SGHNT and CDR2 YYREEE (reference sequence). This CDR3 is built from 14 residues. CDR3 nucleotide sequence: TGTGCCAGCAGCTTGAGACAGGGGGCCTACGAGCAGTACTTC. Translated, it gives CASSLRQGAYEQYF. Full variable domain (outside the CDR3, taken from reference TRBV5-4 and TRBJ2-7): ETGVTQSPTHLIKTRGQQVTLRCSSQSGHNTVSWYQQALGQGPQFIFQYYREEENGRGNFPPRFSGLQFPNYSSELNVNALELDDSALYLCASSLRQGAYEQYFGPGTRLTVT.

The J gene is TRBJ2-7, the V gene TRBV2; no reliable D call. This CDR3 is 12 amino acids long. Trimming removed 1 base at V and 3 bases at J, with 4 bases between. Per germline, CDR1 SNHLY and CDR2 FYNNEI. The CDR3 bases are TGTGCCAGCAGTGAAGGTGGCTACGAGCAGTACTTC. Residues: CASSEGGYEQYF.

The genes are TRBV2 and TRBJ1-3, with D perhaps matching TRBD1 (6 bases). This CDR3 has 15 residues. Germline V gene lookup returns CDR1 SNHLY and CDR2 FYNNEI. V dropped 6 bases and J dropped 0 bases, with 12 bases sitting between them. The CDR3 spells CASRKDRSSGNTIYF. The CDR3 coding sequence is TGTGCCAGCAGGAAAGACAGGAGCTCTGGAAACACCATATATTTT.

The J gene is TRBJ1-1, the V gene TRBV7-6, with D maybe TRBD1 (6 bases). CDR1 and CDR2 (germline): SGHVS, FNYEAQ. The CDR3 totals 13 residues. Trimming took 5 bases from V and 2 from J, leaving 9 bases between them. CDR3 in DNA: TGTGCCAGCAGCGAACAGGGTAACACTGAAGCTTTCTTT. It specifies CASSEQGNTEAFF.

The chain carries TRBV15 and TRBJ1-5; D possibly corresponds to TRBD1 (6 bases). The CDR3 runs 15 residues. The germline CDR1 and CDR2 sequences are LNHNV and YYDKDF (reference sequence). Trimming shortened V by 2 bases and J by 1 base, and 9 bases separated the two germline ends. The CDR3: CATSRNRASNQPQHF. The CDR3 region has the DNA TGTGCCACCAGCAGAAACAGGGCGAGCAATCAGCCCCAGCATTTT.

This rearrangement joins TRBV27 to TRBJ1-5; TRBD1 matches at 7 bases. The CDR3 spans 13 residues. Germline V gene lookup returns CDR1 MNHEY and CDR2 SMNVEV (reference sequence). Germline trimming cut 6 bases from V and 6 bases from J; bases unmatched to any gene: 5. As DNA, the CDR3 is TGTGCCAGCAGGACAGGGAGGGGTCAGCCCCAGCATTTT. Residues: CASRTGRGQPQHF.

The V gene is TRBV25-1, the J gene TRBJ2-7, with a tentative D call TRBD1 (5 bases). The V and J ends lost 3 bases and 6 bases respectively, with 15 bases between them. The CDR3 loop spans 14 amino acids. In germline, CDR1 is MGHDK, CDR2 SYGVNS. The CDR3 nucleotides are TGTGCCAGCAGTGATGTAGGGGAAATCGGCGAGCAGTACTTC. Translating gives CASSDVGEIGEQYF.

The rearrangement uses TRBV6-1 and TRBJ1-2; D unclear. Germline-derived CDR1 and CDR2 are MNHNS and SASEGT. Trimming took off 2 bases at V and 7 bases at J, with 20 bases between the two ends. This CDR3 is built from 16 residues. The CDR3 loop is CASSESPPTAPRGYTF. Here the CDR3 DNA reads TGTGCCAGCAGTGAATCGCCCCCCACGGCGCCGCGTGGCTACACCTTC.

This chain connects TRBV6-2 or TRBV6-3 to TRBJ2-7, with 7 positions matching TRBD1. There are 15 residues in the CDR3. Germline V CDR1 and CDR2: MNHEY, SVGEGT. With V trimmed by 6 bases and J by 0 bases, 8 bases remained unmatched. CDR3 bases: TGTGCCAGCAGCGACAGGGATTATTCCTCCTACGAGCAGTACTTC. The encoded protein is CASSDRDYSSYEQYF.

The chain couples TRBV14 to TRBJ2-1; the D gene is possibly TRBD1 (6 bases). The CDR3 contains 15 residues. The germline gives CDR1 SGHDN, CDR2 FVKESK. The germline V and J ends were trimmed by 5 bases and 4 bases, with 15 bases remaining between them. The DNA of the CDR3 is TGTGCCAGCAGCGTCGGCCCGGACAGATACAATGAGCAGTTCTTC. This codes for CASSVGPDRYNEQFF.